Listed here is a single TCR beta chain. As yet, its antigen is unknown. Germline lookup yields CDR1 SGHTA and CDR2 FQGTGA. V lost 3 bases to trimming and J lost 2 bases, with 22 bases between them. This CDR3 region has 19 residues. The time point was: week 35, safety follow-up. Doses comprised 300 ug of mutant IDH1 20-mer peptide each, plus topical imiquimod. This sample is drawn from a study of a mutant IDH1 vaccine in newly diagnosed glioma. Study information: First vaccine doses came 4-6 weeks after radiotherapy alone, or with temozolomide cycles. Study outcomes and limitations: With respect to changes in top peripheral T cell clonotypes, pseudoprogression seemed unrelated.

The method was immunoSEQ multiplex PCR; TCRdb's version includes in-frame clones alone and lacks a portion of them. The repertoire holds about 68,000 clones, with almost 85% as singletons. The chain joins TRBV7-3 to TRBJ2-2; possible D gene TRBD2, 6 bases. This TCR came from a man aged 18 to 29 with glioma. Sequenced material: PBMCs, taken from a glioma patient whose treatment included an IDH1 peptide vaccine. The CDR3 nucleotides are TGTGCCAGCAGCTTTAACCCCTTAGGACTATTCGCTAACACCGGGGAGCTGTTTTTT. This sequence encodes CASSFNPLGLFANTGELFF.